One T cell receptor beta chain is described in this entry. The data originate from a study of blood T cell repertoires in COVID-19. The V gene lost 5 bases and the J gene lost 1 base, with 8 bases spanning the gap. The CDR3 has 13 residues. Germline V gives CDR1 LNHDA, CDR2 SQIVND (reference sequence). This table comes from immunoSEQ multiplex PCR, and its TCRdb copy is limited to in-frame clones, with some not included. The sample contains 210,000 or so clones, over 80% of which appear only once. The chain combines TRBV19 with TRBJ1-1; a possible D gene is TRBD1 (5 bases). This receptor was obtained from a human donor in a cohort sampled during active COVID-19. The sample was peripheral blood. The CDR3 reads CASSFDRNTEAFF. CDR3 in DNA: TGTGCCAGTAGTTTTGACAGGAACACTGAAGCTTTCTTT.